This entry is about one T cell receptor (beta chain). Its cognate antigen is unknown. Germline CDR1 reads DFQATT; CDR2 reads SNEGSKA (reference sequence). The CDR3 is made up of 16 amino acids. Trimming took off 8 bases at V and 1 base at J, with 24 bases between the two ends. The data were obtained in a study of glioma-infiltrating T cells. General observations from the study: Very few CDR3 sequences were shared between tissue and blood. Non-neoplastic patients had below-expected tissue-blood divergence, while all gliomas exceeded expectation.

The iRepertoire nested amplicon-rescue multiplex PCR amplified TCR alpha and beta CDR3s from RNA. Input was about 100-450 ng of tissue mRNA or PBMC total RNA. TCRdb passed the multiplex PCR reads through MiXCR, listing each CDR3 protein once. The sample gives about 130,000 distinct CDR3 sequences, around 23% of which show up once; 13% to 15% is in the top ten. V usage is TRBV20-1 and J usage is TRBJ2-7; D possibly corresponds to TRBD1 (6 bases). The source is a human donor with low-grade glioma or glioblastoma, undergoing nonglioma brain surgery, or in good health (not recorded which). The specimen was glioma tissue, nonneoplastic brain tissue, or PBMCs (not recorded which). The DNA for the CDR3 is TGCAGTTCCCGAACAACCGACAGGTACGAATCCTACGAGCAGTACTTC. This sequence encodes CSSRTTDRYESYEQYF.